Sequencing of this T cell receptor beta chain was carried out in a study of shared clonotypes between healthy human individuals. Study outcomes and limitations: Read depth was anticipated to influence clonotype sharing among donors.

Only in-frame clones appear in the TCRdb table, and some are missing; sequencing was by immunoSEQ multiplex PCR. The profile shows about 680,000 clones, 92% of them singletons. Germline V gene lookup returns CDR1 SEHNR and CDR2 FQNEAQ (reference sequence). This CDR3 region has 15 residues. The V end lost 5 bases, the J end lost 0 bases, and 11 bases lay between the germline ends. In the naive CD8 group, cells lacked CD45RO and were positively selected for CCR7, so terminally differentiated effector memory CD45RA+ cells were left out. This clone was picked up one time. Antigen unknown. The sequenced sample was naive CD8+ T cells sorted from blood. The clonotype originates from a man aged 30-40 years in good health. The chain recombines TRBV7-9 with TRBJ2-4; either TRBD1 or TRBD2 may fit D (6 bases each). CDR3 sequence: CASSPRGVAKNIQYF. The CDR3 DNA sequence: TGTGCCAGCAGCCCTAGGGGGGTAGCCAAAAACATTCAGTACTTC.